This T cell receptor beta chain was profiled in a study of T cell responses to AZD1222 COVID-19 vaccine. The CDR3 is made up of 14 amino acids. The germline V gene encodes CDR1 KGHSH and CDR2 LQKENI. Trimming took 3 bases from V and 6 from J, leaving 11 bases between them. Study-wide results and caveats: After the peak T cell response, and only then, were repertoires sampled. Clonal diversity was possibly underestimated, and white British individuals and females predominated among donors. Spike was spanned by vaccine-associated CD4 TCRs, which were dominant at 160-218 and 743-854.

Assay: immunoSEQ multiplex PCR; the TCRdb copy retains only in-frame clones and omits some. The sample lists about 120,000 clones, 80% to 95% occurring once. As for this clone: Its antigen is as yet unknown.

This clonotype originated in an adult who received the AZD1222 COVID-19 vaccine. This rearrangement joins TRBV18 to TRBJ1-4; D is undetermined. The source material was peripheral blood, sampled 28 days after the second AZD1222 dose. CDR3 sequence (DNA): TGTGCCAGCTCACCGTACAGAAACGATGAAAAACTGTTTTTT. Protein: CASSPYRNDEKLFF.